A single sample gave rise to the 3 T cell receptor beta chains below, sequenced in a study of blood T cell repertoires in COVID-19. Assay used: immunoSEQ multiplex PCR; TCRdb lists only in-frame clones, some missing. The data show about 170,000 clones, about 80% seen once. The sequenced material came from peripheral blood. These receptors were collected from an elderly woman with acute or convalescent COVID-19.

The chain uses TRBV15 and TRBJ1-4; D might be TRBD1 (5 bases). The ends were cut back, 3 bases at V and 8 bases at J, with 13 bases in the middle. The CDR3 totals 14 residues. CDR1 is LNHNV and CDR2 is YYDKDF in the germline V gene (reference sequence). The CDR3, as DNA: TGTGCCACCAGCAGGCCGATCGGGGGGGAAAAACTGTTTTTT. This codes for CATSRPIGGEKLFF.

This chain links TRBV19 with TRBJ1-2; a weak D match, TRBD1 (6 bases). CDR1 is LNHDA, CDR2 SQIVND, per germline (reference sequence). The CDR3 spans 13 residues. The germline V and J ends were trimmed by 6 bases and 2 bases, with 10 bases remaining between them. The CDR3 DNA sequence: TGTGCCAGTAGATTACAGGGAAACTATGGCTACACCTTC. Amino acid sequence: CASRLQGNYGYTF.

Comment on this clone: One end of the junction does not line up with germline, which may come from a read error. This chain uses TRBV29-1 with TRBJ2-1, with 10 positions matching TRBD2. CDR1 is SQVTM and CDR2 is ANQGSEA in the germline V gene. The CDR3 sequence is 11 residues long. The CDR3, as DNA: TGCAGCGCTGAAGCGGGGGGGGGTCCGTTCTTC. Amino acids: CSAEAGGGPFF.